This T cell receptor (beta chain) was obtained from a study of blood T cell repertoires in COVID-19. As for the study in general: COVID-19 samples, acute and convalescent, were from the United States, Italy and Spain. The cDNA or gDNA used as material had been derived from T cells, B-cell-depleted T cells, or PBMCs.

Study processing details: By means of reference gene primer amplification, nucleated cell counts were estimated. The table came from immunoSEQ multiplex PCR; TCRdb's copy has only in-frame clones and leaves some out. Clonal size and the V and J genes are those of that table, whereas D and trimming came from the DNA. The table includes approximately 190,000 clones, more than 80% detected once. The germline V gene has CDR1 SGHNT and CDR2 YENEEA. Trimming left V 6 bases short and J 2 bases short, with 10 bases between. The CDR3 extends over 14 amino acids. The sequence came from a middle-aged man with acute or convalescent COVID-19. V gene TRBV11-3 combines with J gene TRBJ2-2; D possibly corresponds to TRBD1 (5 bases). The specimen was peripheral blood. The CDR3 nucleotides read TGTGCCAGCAGGGGCAGGGCAAACACCGGGGAGCTGTTTTTT. It translates to CASRGRANTGELFF.